The entry that follows covers one T cell receptor beta chain sequence. Antigen: not known. The length of the CDR3 is 13 residues. V was shortened by 10 bases and J by 2 bases, with 14 bases between the two germline ends. Looked up from germline, CDR1 is WNHNN and CDR2 is SYGVQD (reference sequence). The sample's time point: blood 2 weeks post-SBRT. The treatment was: 15 Gy SBRT to primary tumor, nephrectomy 4 weeks later. This renal cell carcinoma was of the clear cell type. The sample belongs to a study of radiation and T cells in renal cell carcinoma. Study-level results: Without pretreatment biopsies, baseline tumor clonotype presence was undetermined. Top tumor clonotypes rose in blood 2 weeks post-radiation, then contracted.

Profiled with immunoSEQ multiplex PCR; TCRdb holds only in-frame clones, not every one. The table records some 150,000 clones, roughly 87% of them present only once. The material sequenced was blood, taken from a patient whose treatment included radiotherapy and nephrectomy. This TCR was sampled from a woman aged 45 to 65 with renal cell carcinoma. This chain links TRBV10-1 with TRBJ1-1; D is undetermined. CDR3 nucleotides: TGCGCCACCTCTGGAAGCCTAAACACTGAAGCTTTCTTT. It yields the protein CATSGSLNTEAFF.